This entry concerns a single T cell receptor beta chain. The germline V gene encodes CDR1 SNHLY and CDR2 FYNNEI. V was cut by 3 bases and J by 4 bases, with 12 bases left in between. The CDR3 totals 14 residues. This sample was included in a study of blood T cell repertoires in COVID-19. Study in general: COVID-19 samples collected from the United States, Italy and Spain covered acute and convalescent phases. From T cells, B-cell-depleted T cells, or PBMCs came the material, which was cDNA or gDNA.

Per the original methods: Amplifying reference gene primers gave estimates of nucleated cell counts. Some clones are missing from TCRdb's copy, which holds only in-frame ones; the method was immunoSEQ multiplex PCR. For V, J and clone size, that table is used; D and trimming come from the DNA. The data contain about 410,000 clones, 80% to 90% of them singletons. The receptor was derived from a woman under 40 with active or convalescent COVID-19. The chain joins TRBV2 to TRBJ1-2; D unclear. Sequenced input: peripheral blood. CDR3 coding DNA: TGTGCCAGCAGTGAGGCTCCGGAGGGCTATGGCTACACCTTC. Its translation is CASSEAPEGYGYTF.